This T cell receptor beta chain was recorded in a study of early T cells in non-severe SARS-CoV-2 infection. Study in general: Chains were unpaired, as sequencing was done on bulk RNA from unsorted whole blood.

Individual cDNA molecules received unique molecular identifiers. One entry per CDR3 protein results from TCRdb running MiXCR on the 5' RACE reads. Here the sample spans 80,000 to 100,000 distinct CDR3 sequences, 14% being singletons. The CDR3 consists of 14 residues. V was trimmed by 4 bases and J by 0 bases, leaving 9 bases between them. Germline-derived CDR1 and CDR2 are WNHNN and SYGVQD (reference sequence). Overall study findings and caveats: Using VDJdb, the matching emphasized anti-spike CD8 responses while missing private and CD4 specificities.

Only a few counts were recorded for this clonotype. Its antigen remains unidentified. Sequenced input: whole blood. The sequence was collected from an adult who was a healthcare worker with PCR-confirmed SARS-CoV-2 infection or an uninfected control (not recorded which). V usage is TRBV10-1 and J usage is TRBJ1-1; unclear D gene. DNA for the CDR3: TGCGCCAGCAGTGGCAGAGGAGTGAACACTGAAGCTTTCTTT. Translating gives CASSGRGVNTEAFF.